This T cell receptor beta chain is from a study of T-cell memory formation after mild COVID-19. The overall study: TCR clusters were mostly confined to one donor each. Study-wide points: Pre-infection memory harbored some responding clones, suggesting cross-reactive memory joined.

Germline-derived CDR1 and CDR2 are SNHLY and FYNNEI. The CDR3 length is 13 residues. Trimming left V 3 bases short and J 6 bases short, with 8 bases between. Concerning this clonotype itself: Its target is not known.

TCRdb passed the 5' RACE reads through MiXCR, listing each CDR3 protein once. The repertoire holds a few hundred thousand distinct CDR3 sequences, with under 25% as singletons. The specimen was PBMCs or a T cell subset sorted from them (not recorded which). The receptor was derived from a man between 18 and 29 years old who had mild COVID-19 (a few samples of this study predate the infection). Cell type and time point are not known. The chain has TRBV2 and TRBJ2-2; D is unclear. CDR3 in amino acids: CASSDHGAGELFF. CDR3 sequence (DNA): TGTGCCAGCAGTGATCATGGGGCCGGGGAGCTGTTTTTT.